This T cell receptor (beta chain) was identified during a study of blood T cells in healthy people across ages. The CDR3 is 13 amino acids. Germline loops: CDR1 MNHEY, CDR2 SMNVEV (reference sequence). The V and J ends lost 10 bases and 6 bases, in that order; junction bases with no gene match: 7. The use of a sample-barcoded 5' primer and a J-beta primer mix characterized a second PCR of roughly 7 to 11 cycles. TCRdb used MiXCR to reprocess the 5' RACE reads, holding one entry per CDR3 protein. Among over 600,000 distinct CDR3 sequences, around a fifth were seen once, and the ten largest hold approximately 3.6%. Ranging in age from roughly 6 to 100, the donors were healthy Caucasian individuals from Russia.

V usage is TRBV27 and J usage is TRBJ2-3; 10 bases align to TRBD2. Sample: blood. The receptor's source is a man aged 65-85 years in good health. The CDR3 reads CATRLAGADTQYF. DNA of the CDR3: TGTGCCACGAGGCTAGCGGGAGCTGATACGCAGTATTTT.